Listed below are T cell receptor beta chains from one sample, sequenced in a study of blood T cell repertoires in COVID-19. This table comes from immunoSEQ multiplex PCR, and its TCRdb copy is limited to in-frame clones, with some not included. The sample contains around 140,000 clones, roughly 90% of which appear only once. The material sequenced was peripheral blood. The origin of the receptors is a human donor in a cohort sampled during active COVID-19. Both conserved end residues are part of each CDR3.

>TRBV15|TRBJ1-2
CATSRDRGNYGYTF
>TRBV6-5|TRBJ2-7
CASSFGGTYEQYF
>TRBV10-3|TRBJ1-1
CAISDSDSGNGAFF
>TRBV3-1/TRBV3-2|TRBJ2-7
CASSHRGGLYEQYF
>TRBV2|TRBJ2-1
CASSDQGGRSYNEQFF
>TRBV5-1|TRBJ1-1
CASSLAGQLTEAFF
>TRBV6-5|TRBJ1-5
CASSYRQGAHQPQHF
>TRBV5-1|TRBJ2-7
CASSYRDPYEQYF
>TRBV27|TRBJ2-1
CASSFGRANEQFF
>TRBV3-1/TRBV3-2|TRBJ2-5
CASSPGLAGSGMETQYF
>TRBV5-1|TRBJ2-7
CASSLLPGGIHEQYF
>TRBV6-5|TRBJ1-3
CASTRTGAGNTIYF
>TRBV4-1|TRBJ1-1
CASRPSGQVNTEAFF
>TRBV6-5|TRBJ2-1
CASREGLYNEQFF
>TRBV7-2|TRBJ1-4
CASSLFGTGEEKLFF
>TRBV9|TRBJ1-4
CASRDEGSTNEKLFF
>TRBV5-5|TRBJ1-2
CASSFEVLTGYTF
>TRBV7-6|TRBJ2-1
CASSFVGASYNEQFF
>TRBV5-6|TRBJ1-2
CASSPIGGGGNYGYTF
>TRBV3-1/TRBV3-2|TRBJ1-1
CASSQASGRFEAFF
>TRBV25-1|TRBJ1-2
CASSDAGHYGYTF
>TRBV5-1|TRBJ1-2
CASSPGDRENYGYTF
>TRBV7-9|TRBJ1-2
CASSLVGQTYGYTF
>TRBV7-3|TRBJ2-1
CASSGDRGSYNEQFF
>TRBV3-1/TRBV3-2|TRBJ1-5
CASSRGGKSNQPQHF
>TRBV7-2|TRBJ1-2
CASSLVGDTRYGYTF
>TRBV18|TRBJ1-2
CASSRGQGTPNYGYTF
>TRBV20-1|TRBJ2-1
CSAGGYNEQFF
>TRBV20-1|TRBJ1-2
CSASGAANINYGYTF
>TRBV19|TRBJ1-5
CASSIRAGGWEPQHF
>TRBV9|TRBJ1-2
CASSVDRDYGYTF
>TRBV6-2/TRBV6-3|TRBJ2-5
CASSYSRVPQETQYF
>TRBV5-1|TRBJ2-2
CASSAMGPGELFF
>TRBV6-5|TRBJ2-2
CASSRGGGTGELFF
>TRBV25-1|TRBJ2-1
CASSAGRGTASYNEQFF
>TRBV4-2|TRBJ2-7
CASSQDTPQSSGVYEQYF
>TRBV5-4|TRBJ2-3
CASSLDRGHTDTQYF
>TRBV6-5|TRBJ2-7
CASSYRPAGAYEQYF
>TRBV5-1|TRBJ2-5
CASSFAGGQETQYF
>TRBV5-4|TRBJ2-2
CASSTDNTGELFF
>TRBV19|TRBJ2-2
CASSGTTITGELFF
>TRBV3-1/TRBV3-2|TRBJ2-5
CASTKGGEQETQYF
>TRBV6-1|TRBJ1-5
CASSELTGGIEPQHF
>TRBV12-3/TRBV12-4|TRBJ1-1
CASLRPSSGGAFF
>TRBV4-1|TRBJ1-5
CASSQEFHSNQPQHF
>TRBV18|TRBJ2-5
CASSRNMYQETQYF
>TRBV7-3|TRBJ2-7
CASSLSPRGDEQYF
>TRBV7-2|TRBJ1-6
CASSRAMDRNNSPLHF
>TRBV6-5|TRBJ1-6
CASSYLGTYNSPLHF
>TRBV3-1/TRBV3-2|TRBJ1-6
CASSRELPGQSYSPLHF
>TRBV7-3|TRBJ2-3
CASSLGLAGPTDTQYF
>TRBV7-9|TRBJ1-2
CASSLSWQGNYGYTF
>TRBV18|TRBJ1-3
CASSPAYASGNTIYF
>TRBV7-9|TRBJ2-1
CASWTSVTEQFF
>TRBV2|TRBJ2-1
CASSLRLAGSYNEQFF
>TRBV5-4|TRBJ1-1
CASSLPGTGVETEAFF
>TRBV15|TRBJ1-2
CATSRGTTYYGYTF
>TRBV7-2|TRBJ1-1
CASSLERAETEAFF
>TRBV19|TRBJ2-4
CASTMRLAGGRTKNIQYF